This TCR beta chain was identified in a study of T cell repertoires in cytomegalovirus infection. Across the whole study: CMV infection plus the matching HLA type was flagged by public TCR beta signatures. Notes on the study in general: The ex vivo response was dominated by HLA-C-restricted CMV-specific TCR beta clonotypes. Cumulated frequencies of public TCR beta families served to identify carriers of CMV plus the relevant HLA.

This clonotype was seen a few times. Its antigen remains unidentified. Germline lookup yields CDR1 WSHSY and CDR2 SAAADI. The V and J ends lost 10 bases and 4 bases respectively, with 16 bases between them. The CDR3 covers 13 residues. TCRdb independently ran MiXCR on the reads; one entry per CDR3 protein. The table has roughly 320,000 distinct CDR3 sequences, 9.5% seen once; the top ten hold around 4.5%. The sequenced sample was PBMCs. The rearrangement joins TRBV10-2 to TRBJ2-5; possibly TRBD1 or TRBD2 for D (7 bases each). The source of this sequence is a human donor in good health (CMV status not recorded). Some clones in this sample may be carry-over from other donors' samples. CDR3 sequence: CATSGGGGETQYF. The CDR3, as DNA: TGCGCCACCTCAGGGGGGGGCGGAGAGACCCAGTACTTC.